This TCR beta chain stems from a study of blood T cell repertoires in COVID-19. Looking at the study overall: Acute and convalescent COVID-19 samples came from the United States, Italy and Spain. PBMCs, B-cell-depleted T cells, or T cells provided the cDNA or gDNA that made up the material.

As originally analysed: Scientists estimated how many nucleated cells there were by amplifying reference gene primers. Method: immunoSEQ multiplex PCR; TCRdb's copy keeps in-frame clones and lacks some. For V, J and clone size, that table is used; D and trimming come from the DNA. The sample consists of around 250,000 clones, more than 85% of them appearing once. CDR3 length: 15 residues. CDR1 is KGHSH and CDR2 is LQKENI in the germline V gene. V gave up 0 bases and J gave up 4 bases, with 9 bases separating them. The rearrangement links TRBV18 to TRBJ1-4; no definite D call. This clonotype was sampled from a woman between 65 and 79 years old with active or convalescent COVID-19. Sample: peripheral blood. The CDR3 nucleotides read TGTGCCAGCTCACCACCGGGCTCCTTTAATGAAAAACTGTTTTTT. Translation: CASSPPGSFNEKLFF.